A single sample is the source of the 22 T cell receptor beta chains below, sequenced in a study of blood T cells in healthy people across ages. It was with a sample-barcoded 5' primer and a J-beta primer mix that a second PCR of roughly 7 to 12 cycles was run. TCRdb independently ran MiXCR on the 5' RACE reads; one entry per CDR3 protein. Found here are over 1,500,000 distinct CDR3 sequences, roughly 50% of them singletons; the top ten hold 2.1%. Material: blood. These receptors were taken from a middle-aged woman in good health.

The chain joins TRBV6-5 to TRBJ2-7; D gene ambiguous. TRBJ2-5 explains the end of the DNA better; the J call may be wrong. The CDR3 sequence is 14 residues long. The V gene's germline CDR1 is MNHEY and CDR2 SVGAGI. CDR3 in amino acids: CASSSDAVSETQYF. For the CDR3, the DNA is TGTGCCAGCAGTTCGGACGCCGTTTCCGAGACCCAGTACTTC.

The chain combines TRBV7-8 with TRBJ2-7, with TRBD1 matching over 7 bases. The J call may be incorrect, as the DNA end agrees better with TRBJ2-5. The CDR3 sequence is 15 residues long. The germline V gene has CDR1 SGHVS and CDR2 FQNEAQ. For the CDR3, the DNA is TGTGCCAGCAGCCCCCGACAGGGCGTAAGGGAGACCCAGTACTTC. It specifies CASSPRQGVRETQYF.

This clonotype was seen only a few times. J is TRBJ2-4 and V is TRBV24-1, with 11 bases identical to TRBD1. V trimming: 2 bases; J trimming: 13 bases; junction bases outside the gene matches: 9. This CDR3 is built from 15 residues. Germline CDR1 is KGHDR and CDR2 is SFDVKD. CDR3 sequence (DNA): TGTGCCACCAGTGATTCCGGGACAGGGGGGGAGGAGCAGTACTTC. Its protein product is CATSDSGTGGEEQYF.

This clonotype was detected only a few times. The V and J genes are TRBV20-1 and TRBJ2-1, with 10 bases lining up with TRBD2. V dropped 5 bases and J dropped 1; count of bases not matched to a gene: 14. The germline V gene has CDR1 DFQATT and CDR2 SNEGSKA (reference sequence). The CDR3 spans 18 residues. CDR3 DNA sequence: TGCAGTGCTTCACCCTTGGGCCTAGCGGGGGTTTCCTACAATGAGCAGTTCTTC. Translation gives CSASPLGLAGVSYNEQFF.

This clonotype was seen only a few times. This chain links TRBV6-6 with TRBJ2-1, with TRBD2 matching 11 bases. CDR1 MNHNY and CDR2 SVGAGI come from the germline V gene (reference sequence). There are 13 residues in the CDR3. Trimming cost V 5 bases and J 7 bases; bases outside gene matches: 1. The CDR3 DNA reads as TGTGCCAGCAGTGCTAGCGGGGGGAATGAGCAGTTCTTC. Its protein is CASSASGGNEQFF.

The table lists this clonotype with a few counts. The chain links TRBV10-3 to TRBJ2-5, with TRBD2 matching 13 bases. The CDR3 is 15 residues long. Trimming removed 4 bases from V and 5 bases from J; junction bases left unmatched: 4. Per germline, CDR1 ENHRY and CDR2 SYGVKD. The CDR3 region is CAISGGTSGEETQYF. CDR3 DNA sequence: TGTGCCATCAGTGGCGGGACTAGCGGGGAGGAGACCCAGTACTTC.

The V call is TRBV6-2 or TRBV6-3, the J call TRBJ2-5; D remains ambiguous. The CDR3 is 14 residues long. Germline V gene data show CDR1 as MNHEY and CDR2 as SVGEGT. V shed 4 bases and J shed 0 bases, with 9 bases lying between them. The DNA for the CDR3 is TGTGCCAGCAGTTTGTGGACCAACCAAGAGACCCAGTACTTC. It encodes CASSLWTNQETQYF.

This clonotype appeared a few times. Here the CDR3 DNA reads TGTGCCAGCAGTTATTTCGGCCAGAACTATGGCTACACCTTC. This encodes CASSYFGQNYGYTF. This chain joins TRBV6-2 or TRBV6-3 and TRBJ1-2; D is unresolved. With 3 bases removed from V and 2 bases from J, the gap between germline ends came to 10 bases. Germline assignment: CDR1 MNHEY and CDR2 SVGEGT. The CDR3 covers 14 residues.

This CDR3 reads CASSLDPETYGYTF. CDR3 bases: TGTGCCAGCAGCTTAGACCCTGAAACGTATGGCTACACCTTC. This chain links TRBV7-2 with TRBJ1-2; no reliable D call. From germline, CDR1 is SGHTA and CDR2 FQGNSA. V lost 1 base and J lost 5, with 11 bases in between. CDR3 size: 14 residues.

CDR3 residues: CATSRDAGGGQPQHF. The CDR3 DNA follows: TGTGCCACCAGCAGAGATGCAGGGGGGGGTCAGCCCCAGCATTTT. J is TRBJ1-5 and V is TRBV15; 7 nucleotides align to TRBD1. CDR3 size: 15 residues. V lost 0 bases, J lost 6 bases, and 5 bases stayed unmatched. CDR1 is LNHNV and CDR2 is YYDKDF in the germline V gene (reference sequence).

Here the CDR3 DNA reads TGTGCCAGCAGCCGGGCGGGAGGAAAACTGTTTTTT. Its protein product is CASSRAGGKLFF. The V and J genes are TRBV3-1 and TRBJ1-4; D is uncertain. Germline CDR1 reads LGHDT; CDR2 reads YNNKEL (reference sequence). The V end lost 4 bases, the J end lost 10 bases, and 10 bases lay between the germline ends. CDR3 size: 12 residues.

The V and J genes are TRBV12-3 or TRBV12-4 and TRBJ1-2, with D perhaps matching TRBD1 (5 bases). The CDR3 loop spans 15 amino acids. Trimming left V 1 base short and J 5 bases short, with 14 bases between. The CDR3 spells CASSLVRDLVYGYTF. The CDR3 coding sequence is TGTGCCAGCAGTTTAGTCAGGGATCTGGTTTATGGCTACACCTTC.

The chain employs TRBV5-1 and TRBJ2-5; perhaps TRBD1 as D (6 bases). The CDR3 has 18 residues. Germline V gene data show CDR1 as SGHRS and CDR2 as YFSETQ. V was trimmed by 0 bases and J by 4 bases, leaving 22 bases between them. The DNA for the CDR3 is TGCGCCAGCAGCTTGGTGCCCCCTACGGGACACCAGGGAGAGACCCAGTACTTC. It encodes CASSLVPPTGHQGETQYF.

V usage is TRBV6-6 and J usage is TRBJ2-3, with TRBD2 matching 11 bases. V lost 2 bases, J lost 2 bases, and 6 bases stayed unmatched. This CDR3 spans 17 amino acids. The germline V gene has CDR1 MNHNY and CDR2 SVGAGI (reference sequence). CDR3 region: CASSYGASGGTTDTQYF. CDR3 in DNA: TGTGCCAGCAGTTACGGTGCTAGCGGGGGGACCACAGATACGCAGTATTTT.

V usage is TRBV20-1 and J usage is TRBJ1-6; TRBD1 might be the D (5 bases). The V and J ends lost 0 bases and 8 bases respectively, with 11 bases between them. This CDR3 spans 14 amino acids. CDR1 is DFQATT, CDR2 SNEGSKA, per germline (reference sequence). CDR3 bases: TGCAGTGCTAGAGATCCCCGAGGGGATTCACCCCTCCACTTT. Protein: CSARDPRGDSPLHF.

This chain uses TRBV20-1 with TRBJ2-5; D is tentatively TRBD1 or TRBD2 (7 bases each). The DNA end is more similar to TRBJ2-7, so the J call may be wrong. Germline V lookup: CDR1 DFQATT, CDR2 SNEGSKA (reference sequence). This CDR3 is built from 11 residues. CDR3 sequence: CSGAGGDEQYF. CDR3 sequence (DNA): TGCAGTGGAGCAGGGGGGGACGAGCAGTACTTC.

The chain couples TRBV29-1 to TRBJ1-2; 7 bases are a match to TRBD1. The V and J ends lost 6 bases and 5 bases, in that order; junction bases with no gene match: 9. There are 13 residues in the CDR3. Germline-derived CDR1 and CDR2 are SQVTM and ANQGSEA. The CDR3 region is CSVTGDRLYGYTF. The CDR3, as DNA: TGCAGCGTCACAGGGGACCGCCTATATGGCTACACCTTC.

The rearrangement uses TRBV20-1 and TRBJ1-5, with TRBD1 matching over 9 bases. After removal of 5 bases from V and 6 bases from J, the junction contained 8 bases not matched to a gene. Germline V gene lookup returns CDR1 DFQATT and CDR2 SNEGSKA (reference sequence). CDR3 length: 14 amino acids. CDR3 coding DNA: TGCAGTGCTGCGGACAGGGGAGCAGGTCAGCCCCAGCATTTT. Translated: CSAADRGAGQPQHF.

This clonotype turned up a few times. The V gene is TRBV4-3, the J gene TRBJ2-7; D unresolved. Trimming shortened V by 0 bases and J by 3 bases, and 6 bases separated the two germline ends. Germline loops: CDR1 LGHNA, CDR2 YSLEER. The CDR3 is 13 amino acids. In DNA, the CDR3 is TGCGCCAGCAGCCAAGATTTTCGCTACGAGCAGTACTTC. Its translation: CASSQDFRYEQYF.

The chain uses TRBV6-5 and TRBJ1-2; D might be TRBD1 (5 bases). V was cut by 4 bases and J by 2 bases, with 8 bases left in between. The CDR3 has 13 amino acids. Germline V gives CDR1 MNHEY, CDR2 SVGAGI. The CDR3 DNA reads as TGTGCCAGCAGTTCCTCAGGGAACTATGGCTACACCTTC. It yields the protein CASSSSGNYGYTF.

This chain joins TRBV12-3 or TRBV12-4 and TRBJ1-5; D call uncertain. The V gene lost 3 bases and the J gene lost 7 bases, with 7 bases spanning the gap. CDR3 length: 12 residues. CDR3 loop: CASSFGEQPQHF. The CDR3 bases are TGTGCCAGCAGTTTCGGGGAACAGCCCCAGCATTTT.

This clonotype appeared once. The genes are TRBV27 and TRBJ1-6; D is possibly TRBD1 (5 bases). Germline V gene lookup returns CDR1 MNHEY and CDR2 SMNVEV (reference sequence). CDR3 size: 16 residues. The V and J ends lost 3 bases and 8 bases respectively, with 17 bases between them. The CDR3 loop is CASSFTGPIWDSPLHF. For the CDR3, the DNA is TGTGCCAGCAGTTTCACGGGACCAATCTGGGATTCACCCCTCCACTTT.